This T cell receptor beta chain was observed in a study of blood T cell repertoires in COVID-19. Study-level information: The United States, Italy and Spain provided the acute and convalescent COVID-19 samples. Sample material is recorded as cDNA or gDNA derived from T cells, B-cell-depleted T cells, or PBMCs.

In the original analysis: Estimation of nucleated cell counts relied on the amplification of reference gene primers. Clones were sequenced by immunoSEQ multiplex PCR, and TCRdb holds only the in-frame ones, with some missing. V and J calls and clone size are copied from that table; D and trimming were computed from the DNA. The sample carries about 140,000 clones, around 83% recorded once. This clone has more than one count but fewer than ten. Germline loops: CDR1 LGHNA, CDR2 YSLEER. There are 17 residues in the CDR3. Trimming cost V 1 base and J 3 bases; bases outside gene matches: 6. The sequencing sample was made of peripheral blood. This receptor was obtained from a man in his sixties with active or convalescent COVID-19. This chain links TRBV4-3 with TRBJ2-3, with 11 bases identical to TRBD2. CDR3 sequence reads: CASSQVASGRLTDTQYF. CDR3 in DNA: TGCGCCAGCAGCCAAGTGGCTAGCGGGAGGTTGACAGATACGCAGTATTTT.